The 30 T cell receptor beta chains presented below share a single source sample, sequenced in a study of blood T cell repertoires in COVID-19. Repertoires were generated with immunoSEQ multiplex PCR, while TCRdb's copy carries only in-frame clones and drops some. The sample yields about 190,000 clones, 84% seen once. The material sequenced was peripheral blood. These receptors all come from an older woman with active or convalescent COVID-19.

This chain connects TRBV5-1 to TRBJ2-7; 7 nucleotides align to TRBD1. After removal of 0 bases from V and 6 bases from J, the junction contained 12 bases not matched to a gene. The germline CDR1 and CDR2 sequences are SGHRS and YFSETQ. The CDR3 contains 16 residues. CDR3 amino acids: CASSLGDRASFAEQYF. CDR3 DNA sequence: TGCGCCAGCAGCTTGGGAGACAGGGCATCCTTCGCCGAGCAGTACTTC. Supplemented by reference TRBV5-1 and TRBJ2-7, the full variable domain reads KAGVTQTPRYLIKTRGQQVTLSCSPISGHRSVSWYQQTPGQGLQFLFEYFSETQRNKGNFPGRFSGRQFSNSRSEMNVSTLELGDSALYLCASSLGDRASFAEQYFGPGTRLTVT.

J is TRBJ1-5 and V is TRBV6-5; no clear D gene. The V end was cut by 6 bases, the J end by 4 bases, with 10 bases between. Germline V lookup: CDR1 MNHEY, CDR2 SVGAGI. The CDR3 totals 13 residues. This CDR3 is CASSRSGNQPQHF. CDR3 DNA sequence: TGTGCCAGCAGCCGGTCGGGAAATCAGCCCCAGCATTTT.

V is TRBV5-5 and J is TRBJ2-5, with D tentatively TRBD2 (7 bases). The CDR3 is 13 residues long. Deletions cut 3 bases from V and 5 bases from J, with 11 bases between. CDR1 is SGHKS and CDR2 is YYEKEE in the germline V gene (reference sequence). The CDR3 coding sequence is TGTGCCAGCAGCTCCAGGGGAGGGGAGACCCAGTACTTC. Its protein product is CASSSRGGETQYF.

The chain combines TRBV5-1 with TRBJ2-3; 7 bases are shared with TRBD1. CDR1 and CDR2 (germline): SGHRS, YFSETQ. This CDR3 is 15 amino acids long. V lost 6 bases to trimming and J lost 4 bases; unmatched junction nucleotides: 11. This CDR3 is CASTPRQGPSDTQYF. The CDR3 nucleotides are TGCGCCAGCACGCCCAGACAGGGTCCCTCAGATACGCAGTATTTT.

This clone was counted at least ten times. The gene calls are TRBV5-5 and TRBJ2-1, with 16 nucleotides matching TRBD2. V lost 4 bases, J lost 5 bases, and 6 bases stayed unmatched. CDR3 length equals 17 residues. Germline V gene data show CDR1 as SGHKS and CDR2 as YYEKEE (reference sequence). The CDR3 DNA reads as TGTGCCAGCAGCGCGGGACTAGCGGGAGGGCTAAACAATGAGCAGTTCTTC. Translating gives CASSAGLAGGLNNEQFF.

V is TRBV10-2 and J is TRBJ2-2; TRBD1 is a possible D gene (5 bases). V dropped 6 bases and J dropped 3 bases, with 11 bases sitting between them. Per the germline V gene, CDR1 is WSHSY and CDR2 is SAAADI. The CDR3 length is 14 residues. CDR3 coding DNA: TGCGCCAGCAGGGGCAGGGTAGACACCGGGGAGCTGTTTTTT. It encodes CASRGRVDTGELFF.

The chain carries TRBV9 and TRBJ2-1; a weak D match, TRBD2 (6 bases). Germline V gene lookup returns CDR1 SGDLS and CDR2 YYNGEE. CDR3 size: 16 residues. Between the trimmed V and J ends, which lost 0 bases and 0 bases, there was a span of 10 bases. The DNA of the CDR3 is TGTGCCAGCAGCGTAGCGGGGGAAAGCTCCTACAATGAGCAGTTCTTC. As protein: CASSVAGESSYNEQFF.

The J gene is TRBJ1-3, the V gene TRBV27; D might be TRBD1 (5 bases). Deletions cut 3 bases from V and 8 bases from J, with 14 bases between. This CDR3 is 14 amino acids long. Per germline, CDR1 MNHEY and CDR2 SMNVEV (reference sequence). CDR3 sequence: CASSFGGLGDTIYF. DNA of the CDR3: TGTGCCAGCAGTTTTGGGGGACTGGGCGACACCATATATTTT.

There are a few counts of this clone. The chain links TRBV7-2 to TRBJ1-6, with D perhaps matching TRBD1 (5 bases). The germline V and J ends were trimmed by 4 bases and 7 bases, with 20 bases remaining between them. CDR1 is SGHTA, CDR2 FQGNSA, per germline. The CDR3 is made up of 17 amino acids. The CDR3 nucleotides are TGTGCCAGCAGCTCACGTAGCAGGGAGGGTAGAAATTCACCCCTCCACTTT. Its translation: CASSSRSREGRNSPLHF.

This chain links TRBV5-1 with TRBJ2-1; 10 nucleotides line up with TRBD2. This CDR3 contains 15 residues. V trimming: 4 bases; J trimming: 6 bases; junction bases outside the gene matches: 7. In germline, CDR1 is SGHRS, CDR2 YFSETQ. The chain's CDR3 is CASSLIAGGINEQFF. For the CDR3, the DNA is TGCGCCAGCAGCCTGATAGCGGGAGGTATCAATGAGCAGTTCTTC. Looking up the rest from reference TRBV5-1 and TRBJ2-1 gives the full variable domain: KAGVTQTPRYLIKTRGQQVTLSCSPISGHRSVSWYQQTPGQGLQFLFEYFSETQRNKGNFPGRFSGRQFSNSRSEMNVSTLELGDSALYLCASSLIAGGINEQFFGPGTRLTVL.

This sequence joins TRBV15 and TRBJ1-2; TRBD1 matches at 7 bases. The CDR3 contains 13 residues. Germline trimming cut 0 bases from V and 8 bases from J; bases unmatched to any gene: 3. The germline gives CDR1 LNHNV, CDR2 YYDKDF (reference sequence). The DNA of the CDR3 is TGTGCCACCAGCAGAGATAAGGGGGCAGGCTACACCTTC. Protein product: CATSRDKGAGYTF. Full variable domain (outside the CDR3, taken from reference TRBV15 and TRBJ1-2): DAMVIQNPRYQVTQFGKPVTLSCSQTLNHNVMYWYQQKSSQAPKLLFHYYDKDFNNEADTPDNFQSRRPNTSFCFLDIRSPGLGDTAMYLCATSRDKGAGYTFGSGTRLTVV.

The chain uses TRBV9 and TRBJ2-1, with 9 positions matching TRBD2. This CDR3 region has 15 residues. CDR1 and CDR2 from the germline V gene are SGDLS and YYNGEE. After removal of 4 bases from V and 4 bases from J, the junction contained 6 bases not matched to a gene. CDR3 DNA: TGTGCCAGCAGCCCGACTAGCGGAGCTTACAATGAGCAGTTCTTC. This translates into CASSPTSGAYNEQFF.

The J gene is TRBJ2-1, the V gene TRBV28, with 7 bases that match TRBD2. Germline V gives CDR1 MDHEN, CDR2 SYDVKM. The CDR3 covers 16 residues. V trimming: 4 bases; J trimming: 0 bases; junction bases outside the gene matches: 6. CDR3 DNA: TGTGCCAGCAGTTCCGGCGGGACTATCTCCTACAATGAGCAGTTCTTC. Amino acid sequence: CASSSGGTISYNEQFF.

The chain carries TRBV24-1 and TRBJ1-4, with D perhaps TRBD1 (5 bases). Germline lookup yields CDR1 KGHDR and CDR2 SFDVKD. The CDR3 covers 15 residues. V was pared by 9 bases and J by 4 bases, with 17 bases between. CDR3 DNA sequence: TGTGCCACCTCGATCAAGAACAGGTTTAATGAAAAACTGTTTTTT. Translated, it gives CATSIKNRFNEKLFF.

V is TRBV21-1 and J is TRBJ2-3; the table names TRBD2, a call not compared with the DNA. TRBV21-1 is a pseudogene. This CDR3 comprises 15 residues. The CDR3 protein is CASSKLSLAGHTQYF. The CDR3 DNA reads TGTGCCAGCAGCAAACTGTCCCTGGCGGGACATACGCAGTATTTT.

The rearrangement joins TRBV25-1 to TRBJ2-3, with D hard to call. Deletions cut 4 bases from V and 1 base from J, with 6 bases between. In germline, CDR1 is MGHDK, CDR2 SYGVNS. This CDR3 has 13 residues. In DNA form, the CDR3 reads TGTGCCAGCAGTGTCCCTGGCACAGATACGCAGTATTTT. Protein: CASSVPGTDTQYF.

This clone was seen once. The chain uses TRBV5-1 and TRBJ2-3, with 9 bases lining up with TRBD2. CDR1 SGHRS and CDR2 YFSETQ come from the germline V gene. Trimming removed 6 bases from V and 7 bases from J; junction bases left unmatched: 21. CDR3 length: 18 residues. CDR3 coding DNA: TGCGCCAGCATGACGGGAGGGACTAGCTCCAGACTCGGAAATACGCAGTATTTT. Amino acids: CASMTGGTSSRLGNTQYF.

The chain joins TRBV6-5 to TRBJ1-2; 7 bases fit TRBD1. CDR1 is MNHEY, CDR2 SVGAGI, per germline. V lost 6 bases and J lost 4; bases outside the gene matches: 11. The CDR3 consists of 15 residues. This CDR3 is CASRRSGTETYGYTF. CDR3 in DNA: TGTGCCAGCAGGAGGTCCGGGACAGAGACCTATGGCTACACCTTC.

This clone was detected a few times. The J gene is TRBJ2-4, the V gene TRBV4-2; D possibly corresponds to TRBD1 (6 bases). V shed 1 base and J shed 9 bases, with 10 bases lying between them. Germline V gives CDR1 LGHNA, CDR2 YNFKEQ. This CDR3 spans 13 amino acids. The CDR3 region has the DNA TGTGCCAGCAGCCAAGGGGACAAGGGCATTCAGTACTTC. It specifies CASSQGDKGIQYF.

J is TRBJ1-2 and V is TRBV10-3; the D gene is possibly TRBD1 (6 bases). The V gene lost 4 bases and the J gene lost 3 bases, with 6 bases spanning the gap. The germline V gene encodes CDR1 ENHRY and CDR2 SYGVKD. CDR3 length: 12 residues. The chain's CDR3 is CAISAGDYGYTF. CDR3 nucleotide sequence: TGTGCCATCAGTGCAGGGGACTATGGCTACACCTTC.

The CDR3 protein is CASSIGLYRDVSPEAFF. The CDR3, as DNA: TGTGCCAGTAGTATAGGGTTATACAGGGACGTGAGTCCTGAAGCTTTCTTT. The V call is TRBV19, the J call TRBJ1-1; D is perhaps TRBD1 (6 bases). CDR1 is LNHDA and CDR2 is SQIVND in the germline V gene (reference sequence). V lost 1 base, J lost 6 bases, and 21 bases lay in between. The CDR3 covers 17 residues.

This clone was seen once. The chain joins TRBV18 to TRBJ2-3; 10 bases match TRBD2. Germline loops: CDR1 KGHSH, CDR2 LQKENI. The CDR3 is made up of 14 amino acids. Unmatched junction bases numbered 3, after V lost 4 bases and J lost 5 bases. In DNA form, the CDR3 reads TGTGCCAGCTCACTAGCGGGAGGACGAGATACGCAGTATTTT. As protein: CASSLAGGRDTQYF.

This chain links TRBV27 with TRBJ2-7; TRBD2 might be the D (6 bases). The CDR3 totals 16 residues. Germline-derived CDR1 and CDR2 are MNHEY and SMNVEV (reference sequence). Deletions cut 3 bases from V and 4 bases from J, with 19 bases between. The CDR3 DNA follows: TGTGCCAGCAGTTTGGGCCGGTGGAGGGGCGCTTACGAGCAGTACTTC. It specifies CASSLGRWRGAYEQYF.

V and J are TRBV19 and TRBJ2-1; perhaps TRBD2 as D (5 bases). Germline lookup yields CDR1 LNHDA and CDR2 SQIVND (reference sequence). The CDR3 is 11 residues long. The ends were cut back, 9 bases at V and 8 bases at J, with 11 bases in the middle. The CDR3 is CASRGFYEQFF. In nucleotides, the CDR3 is TGTGCCAGCCGAGGGTTCTATGAGCAGTTCTTC.

The gene calls are TRBV6-5 and TRBJ2-1, with D possibly TRBD2 on 5 matching bases. Between the trimmed V and J ends, which lost 6 bases and 11 bases, there was a span of 20 bases. There are 14 residues in the CDR3. Germline V CDR1 and CDR2: MNHEY, SVGAGI. CDR3 bases: TGTGCCAGCAGCCCAGTGGCCCCTACGGGGAAGCAGTTCTTC. As protein: CASSPVAPTGKQFF.

The rearrangement joins TRBV9 to TRBJ1-2; TRBD1 agrees at 7 bases. V trimming: 3 bases; J trimming: 1 base; junction bases outside the gene matches: 6. The germline gives CDR1 SGDLS, CDR2 YYNGEE. The CDR3 contains 15 residues. CDR3 bases: TGTGCCAGCAGCGGTACAGGGGTATTTAACTATGGCTACACCTTC. Encoded protein: CASSGTGVFNYGYTF. The full variable domain, rest sourced from reference TRBV9 and TRBJ1-2, is DSGVTQTPKHLITATGQRVTLRCSPRSGDLSVYWYQQSLDQGLQFLIQYYNGEERAKGNILERFSAQQFPDLHSELNLSSLELGDSALYFCASSGTGVFNYGYTFGSGTRLTVV.

V and J are TRBV2 and TRBJ2-1, with TRBD2 identical over 12 bases. This CDR3 contains 15 residues. The germline V gene encodes CDR1 SNHLY and CDR2 FYNNEI. V was clipped by 5 bases and J by 8 bases; unmatched bases: 7. The chain's CDR3 is CASSPTSGRKYEQFF. The CDR3 coding sequence is TGTGCCAGCAGTCCTACTAGCGGGAGGAAGTATGAGCAGTTCTTC.

This clone was picked up one time. V and J are TRBV2 and TRBJ2-1; 10 bases line up with TRBD2. The germline V gene encodes CDR1 SNHLY and CDR2 FYNNEI. J lost 4 bases, V lost 9 bases, and 6 bases had no gene match. The CDR3 is 14 amino acids. The CDR3 here is CARKGLAEYNEQFF. DNA of the CDR3: TGTGCCAGAAAAGGACTAGCGGAATACAATGAGCAGTTCTTC.

The V gene is TRBV18, the J gene TRBJ2-7; 7 bases are a match to TRBD1. V dropped 2 bases and J dropped 0; count of bases not matched to a gene: 10. The CDR3 extends over 17 amino acids. Germline-derived CDR1 and CDR2 are KGHSH and LQKENI. The CDR3 sequence is CASSPRQTGQSSYEQYF. In DNA, the CDR3 is TGTGCCAGCTCACCAAGACAGACGGGACAGAGCTCCTACGAGCAGTACTTC.

The chain recombines TRBV7-2 with TRBJ2-1; D uncertain. CDR1 and CDR2 from the germline V gene are SGHTA and FQGNSA. Between the trimmed V and J ends, which lost 1 base and 7 bases, there was a span of 8 bases. The CDR3 has 13 residues. CDR3 nucleotides: TGTGCCAGCAGCTTAGTTCTACGGAATGAGCAGTTCTTC. Its protein is CASSLVLRNEQFF.